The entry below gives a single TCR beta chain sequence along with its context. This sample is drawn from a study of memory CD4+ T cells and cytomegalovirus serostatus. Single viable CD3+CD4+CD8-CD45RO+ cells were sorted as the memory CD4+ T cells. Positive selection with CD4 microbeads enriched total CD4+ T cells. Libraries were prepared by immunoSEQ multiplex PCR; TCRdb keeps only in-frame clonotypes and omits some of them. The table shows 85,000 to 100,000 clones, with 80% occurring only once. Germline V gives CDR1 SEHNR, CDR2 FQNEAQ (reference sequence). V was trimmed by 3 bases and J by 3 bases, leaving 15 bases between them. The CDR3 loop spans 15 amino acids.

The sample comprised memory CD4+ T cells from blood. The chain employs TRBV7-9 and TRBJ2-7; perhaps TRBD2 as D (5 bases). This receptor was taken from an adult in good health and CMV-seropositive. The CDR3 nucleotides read TGTGCCAGCAGCTTCATACGGACGGGGAACTACGAGCAGTACTTC. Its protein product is CASSFIRTGNYEQYF.